Listed here is a single T cell receptor (beta chain). Trimming removed 7 bases from V and 0 bases from J, with 10 bases in between. CDR1 is MNHNS, CDR2 SASEGT, per germline. The CDR3 runs to 13 residues. The data were obtained in a study of T cell changes during pregnancy in multiple sclerosis. Measured with immunoSEQ multiplex PCR; TCRdb has only the in-frame clones, and not every one. The sample includes around 15,000 clones, 84% seen only once; the top ten take about 9%. The chain uses TRBV6-1 and TRBJ2-7, with D possibly TRBD1 on 5 matching bases. The sequencing used CD8+ T cells from peripheral blood mononuclear cells, collected in the second trimester of pregnancy. The source of this sequence is a female donor in good health, enrolled as a control in a pregnancy study. The CDR3, as DNA: TGTGCCAGCATACCGACAGACTCCTACGAGCAGTACTTC. Translated: CASIPTDSYEQYF.